The rows below give T cell receptor beta chains drawn from one sample of a study of T cell responses to AZD1222 COVID-19 vaccine. Only in-frame clones appear in the TCRdb table, and some are missing; sequencing was by immunoSEQ multiplex PCR. Among approximately 120,000 clones listed, roughly 88% were seen once. The source material was peripheral blood, sampled on day 0 of MenACWY control vaccination. These receptors all stem from an adult in good health. Both conserved end residues are part of each CDR3. A D gene is named only where the DNA matches it firmly. The size field is filled for only some rows; it gives once, few, many or a size class.

clone size	D gene	V gene	J gene	CDR3 protein	CDR3 DNA
-	TRBD2	TRBV9	TRBJ2-5	CASSVGGRVQETQYF	TGTGCCAGCAGCGTAGGGGGGAGGGTTCAAGAGACCCAGTACTTC
-	-	TRBV5-6	TRBJ1-1	CASSQGDTEAFF	TGTGCCAGCAGCCAGGGCGACACTGAAGCTTTCTTT
-	-	TRBV4-2	TRBJ2-2	CASSQDADSANTGELFF	TGTGCCAGCAGCCAAGATGCGGACAGCGCGAACACCGGGGAGCTGTTTTTT
-	-	TRBV7-2	TRBJ1-2	CASSLDSANYGYTF	TGTGCCAGCAGCTTAGACAGCGCAAACTATGGCTACACCTTC
-	TRBD2	TRBV19	TRBJ2-1	CASSIGLLAGTVNEQFF	TGTGCCAGTAGTATAGGGCTACTAGCGGGTACGGTCAATGAGCAGTTCTTC
-	-	TRBV29-1	TRBJ1-3	CSVDVSGSGNTIYF	TGCAGCGTTGATGTATCGGGCTCTGGAAACACCATATATTTT
-	-	TRBV11-2	TRBJ2-3	CASSLFESGSSTDTQYF	TGTGCCAGCAGCTTATTCGAAAGCGGGTCGAGCACAGATACGCAGTATTTT
-	-	TRBV5-8	TRBJ1-1	CASSLWPSNTEAFF	TGTGCCAGCAGCTTGTGGCCCAGTAACACTGAAGCTTTCTTT
few	-	TRBV7-3	TRBJ2-1	CASGNNNEQFF	TGTGCCAGCGGTAATAACAATGAGCAGTTCTTC
-	TRBD1	TRBV5-6	TRBJ1-6	CASSPGTVYSPLHF	TGTGCCAGCAGTCCCGGGACAGTTTATTCACCCCTCCACTTT
few	-	TRBV14	TRBJ2-2	CASSQESIRALGVGELFF	TGTGCCAGCAGCCAAGAGTCCATCCGGGCCTTGGGGGTGGGGGAGCTGTTTTTT
once	-	TRBV4-1	TRBJ1-1	CASSQLIPAGRSPGDTEAFF	TGCGCCAGCAGCCAACTCATCCCGGCGGGACGCTCCCCTGGGGACACTGAAGCTTTCTTT
-	-	TRBV24-1	TRBJ2-5	CATSRGQETQYF	TGTGCCACCTCGAGGGGACAAGAGACCCAGTACTTC
-	TRBD1	TRBV5-6	TRBJ2-5	CASSSPGTGGQETQYF	TGTGCCAGCAGCTCCCCCGGGACAGGGGGGCAAGAGACCCAGTACTTC
-	-	TRBV10-3	TRBJ1-1	CAIRTGQQNTEAFF	TGTGCCATCAGGACGGGACAACAGAACACTGAAGCTTTCTTT
-	-	TRBV2	TRBJ2-7	CASSALLLDSPLNKEQYF	TGTGCCAGCAGTGCGCTGTTACTGGACTCCCCCCTGAACAAGGAGCAGTACTTC
-	-	TRBV21-1	TRBJ2-5	CASSPTQGEILRERSKTQYF	TGTGCCAGCAGCCCAACACAGGGAGAGATTTTACGGGAAAGGTCGAAGACCCAGTACTTC
once	-	TRBV2	TRBJ2-6	CASSDLNYGANVLTF	TGTGCCAGCAGTGATCTTAACTATGGGGCCAACGTCCTGACTTTC
-	TRBD1	TRBV28	TRBJ1-2	CASRRSDRGGEGYTF	TGTGCCAGCAGACGATCGGACAGGGGAGGTGAGGGCTACACCTTC
-	-	TRBV4-3	TRBJ2-6	CASSQGASTSGANVLTF	TGCGCCAGCAGCCAAGGGGCATCGACGTCTGGGGCCAACGTCCTGACTTTC
-	-	TRBV12-3/TRBV12-4	TRBJ1-4	CASRYGLNEKLFF	TGTGCCAGCAGATACGGACTAAATGAAAAACTGTTTTTT
-	TRBD1	TRBV4-3	TRBJ2-1	CASSQEGQGQYEQFF	TGCGCCAGCAGCCAAGAGGGACAGGGCCAATATGAGCAGTTCTTC
-	-	TRBV6-5	TRBJ1-2	CASSYIWGDYGYTF	TGTGCCAGCAGTTACATATGGGGGGACTATGGCTACACCTTC
-	TRBD2	TRBV24-1	TRBJ2-2	CATSDFRLAGGQSNTGELFF	TGTGCCACCAGTGATTTCAGGCTAGCGGGGGGGCAATCGAACACCGGGGAGCTGTTTTTT
-	-	TRBV10-3	TRBJ1-3	CAISESGGNTIYF	TGTGCCATCAGTGAGTCAGGGGGAAACACCATATATTTT
-	-	TRBV5-6	TRBJ2-3	CASSLVDAPPDTQYF	TGTGCCAGCAGCTTGGTTGATGCACCCCCGGATACGCAGTATTTT
-	TRBD2	TRBV27	TRBJ2-1	CASSLERTSGYGNEQFF	TGTGCCAGCAGTTTAGAAAGGACTAGCGGGTACGGCAATGAGCAGTTCTTC
once	-	TRBV28	TRBJ1-5	CASSADGNSNQPQHF	TGTGCCAGCAGCGCGGACGGCAATAGCAATCAGCCCCAGCATTTT
medium-sized	TRBD2	TRBV4-1	TRBJ2-1	CASSQVHPPSGSYNEQFF	TGCGCCAGCAGCCAAGTCCACCCCCCTAGCGGCTCCTACAATGAGCAGTTCTTC
-	-	TRBV4-1	TRBJ2-5	CASSQDVAGSAETQYF	TGCGCCAGCAGCCAAGATGTGGCGGGGTCCGCAGAGACCCAGTACTTC
-	-	TRBV19	TRBJ1-5	CASSIVGGGNQPQHF	TGTGCCAGTAGTATTGTAGGTGGGGGCAATCAGCCCCAGCATTTT
-	-	TRBV6-5	TRBJ1-2	CASSRQASNGYTF	TGTGCCAGCAGCAGACAGGCCTCCAATGGCTACACCTTC
-	-	TRBV19	TRBJ1-5	CASSIGSGPQHF	TGTGCCAGTAGTATAGGATCGGGGCCCCAGCATTTT
-	-	TRBV6-1	TRBJ1-6	CASSEAGYTYNSPLHF	TGTGCCAGCAGTGAAGCGGGGTACACCTATAATTCACCCCTCCACTTT
-	TRBD2	TRBV5-4	TRBJ2-1	CASSLGSSGIEQFF	TGTGCCAGCAGCTTGGGTAGTAGCGGGATAGAGCAGTTCTTC
-	TRBD2	TRBV10-1	TRBJ2-1	CASSDLEAGALSYNEQFF	TGCGCCAGCAGTGATCTAGAAGCGGGGGCCCTCTCCTACAATGAGCAGTTCTTC
-	-	TRBV11-2	TRBJ2-7	CASSQGLSYEQYF	TGTGCCAGCAGCCAGGGACTGAGCTACGAGCAGTACTTC
-	TRBD1	TRBV7-9	TRBJ1-1	CASSPPGQGASEAFF	TGTGCCAGCAGCCCTCCGGGACAGGGAGCCTCTGAAGCTTTCTTT
-	-	TRBV28	TRBJ1-5	CASRDGPNQPQHF	TGTGCCAGCAGGGACGGGCCCAATCAGCCCCAGCATTTT
-	-	TRBV2	TRBJ2-3	CASSEGNRAADTQYF	TGTGCCAGCAGTGAAGGGAACAGGGCAGCTGATACGCAGTATTTT
-	-	TRBV19	TRBJ1-1	CASSIAGSGTLNTEAFF	TGTGCCAGTAGTATAGCCGGATCCGGGACATTAAACACTGAAGCTTTCTTT
-	-	TRBV24-1	TRBJ2-5	CATSDLRLGHGETQYF	TGTGCCACCAGTGATTTAAGATTGGGACACGGAGAGACCCAGTACTTC